These 15 T cell receptor beta chains were all obtained from the same sample, sequenced in a study of tumor-infiltrating lymphocytes in primary liver carcinoma. Co-extraction of both nucleic acids (RNA and DNA) used roughly 18-32 mg of unsorted bulk tissue. A constant-region primer served to make TCR beta cDNA from about 0.45 ug total RNA. Each TCR beta library was derived from three nested multiplex PCR rounds that employed slightly modified ARM-PCR. Forward primers for TRBV1-TRBV30 and a C-beta reverse primer served the first two PCR rounds, at roughly 10 cycles each. A single record per CDR3 protein comes from TCRdb applying MiXCR to the multiplex PCR reads. This table holds tens of thousands of distinct CDR3 sequences, roughly 78% found once. The sequenced sample was liver tumor tissue from sampling region 3. Subset noted: tumor region T3, left-lateral pole. Source of these receptors: a man in his forties with primary liver carcinoma and hepatitis B virus infection.

The rearrangement links TRBV11-2 to TRBJ2-1; D not certain. CDR1 is SGHAT and CDR2 is FQNNGV in the germline V gene. The CDR3 is 15 residues long. With 10 bases removed from V and 1 base from J, the gap between germline ends came to 17 bases. CDR3 protein: CATGQDQPSYNEQFF. CDR3 in DNA: TGTGCCACCGGGCAAGACCAGCCATCCTACAATGAGCAGTTCTTC.

Comment on this clonotype: The junction shows a germline mismatch at one end, possibly a read error. The J gene is TRBJ2-5, the V gene TRBV11-2, with TRBD2 as a possible D gene (6 bases). From germline, CDR1 is SGHAT and CDR2 FQNNGV. This CDR3 is 18 amino acids long. CDR3 residues: CASSLNQWSIGRGETQYF. As DNA, the CDR3 is TGTGCCAGCAGCTTAAATCAGTGGTCTATCGGGAGAGGAGAGACTCAGTACTTC.

Here the CDR3 DNA reads TGCGCCAGCAGCCGAGGTACGCGAGTGCAGGGGTTTTTCACCCCCACGGATGAGCAGTTCTTC. Its protein is CASSRGTRVQGFFTPTDEQFF. The chain links TRBV4-1 to TRBJ2-1; weak D call: TRBD1 (6 bases). The CDR3 runs 21 residues. V gave up 4 bases and J gave up 8 bases, with 36 bases separating them. Per the germline V gene, CDR1 is MGHRA and CDR2 is YSYEKL.

Note on this clonotype: Its ends do not fully match the called genes, so a read error is possible. CDR3 sequence: CSAHGYNVQFF. Written as DNA, the CDR3 is TGCAGTGCCCATGGGTACAATGTGCAGTTCTTC. V usage is TRBV29-1 and J usage is TRBJ2-1; D is undetermined. This CDR3 has 11 amino acids. Germline values: CDR1 SQVTM, CDR2 ANQGSEA.

The V and J genes are TRBV11-2 and TRBJ2-1; D not certain. Per the germline V gene, CDR1 is SGHAT and CDR2 is FQNNGV. There are 16 residues in the CDR3. Trimming shortened V by 11 bases and J by 0 bases, and 20 bases separated the two germline ends. The CDR3 DNA follows: TGTGCCTACAGCTTAGGTCCAGAGAGCTCCTACAATGAGCAGTTCTTC. This encodes CAYSLGPESSYNEQFF.

A remark on this clonotype: A much larger clone differs from this one at a single base, so this may be a read error. The CDR3 coding sequence is TGTGCCACCGGGACTAGCGGGAGTTACGAGCAGAACTTC. It specifies CATGTSGSYEQNF. The rearrangement uses TRBV10-3 and TRBJ2-7; TRBD2 agrees at 14 bases. The CDR3 sequence is 13 residues long. CDR1 ENHRY and CDR2 SYGVKD come from the germline V gene.

The rearrangement links TRBV4-1 to TRBJ2-7; a weak D match, TRBD2 (6 bases). Germline loops: CDR1 MGHRA, CDR2 YSYEKL. The CDR3 is 15 amino acids. V was clipped by 3 bases and J by 9 bases, with 21 bases between them. CDR3 sequence reads: CASSQDLGGGFGQYF. CDR3 bases: TGCGCCAGCAGCCAGGATTTGGGAGGTGGCTTCGGGCAGTACTTC.

This clonotype was seen at least ten times. The chain links TRBV11-2 to TRBJ2-7, with TRBD1 matching over 9 bases. Trimming removed 6 bases from V and 5 bases from J; junction bases left unmatched: 11. The CDR3 consists of 15 residues. Germline V gene data show CDR1 as SGHAT and CDR2 as FQNNGV. CDR3 nucleotides: TGTGCCAGCAGTTTACGATGGACAGGGGAAAACGAGCAGTACTTC. It encodes CASSLRWTGENEQYF.

Concerning this clonotype: Germline and junction disagree at one end, which may indicate a read error. The V and J genes are TRBV7-9 and TRBJ2-7, with TRBD2 as a possible D gene (6 bases). The CDR3 runs 14 residues. Germline-derived CDR1 and CDR2 are SEHNR and FQNEAQ (reference sequence). CDR3 in amino acids: CASSLWGETYEQYF. In nucleotides, the CDR3 is TGTGCAAGCAGCTTATGGGGGGAAACCTACGAGCAGTACTTC.

By sample fraction, this clonotype is medium-sized. This chain connects TRBV12-3 or TRBV12-4 to TRBJ1-1, with D unresolved. Trimming took 7 bases from V and 6 from J, leaving 9 bases between them. The CDR3 extends over 11 amino acids. The CDR3 region is CASTQYAEAFF. The CDR3 bases are TGTGCCAGCACCCAATATGCTGAAGCTTTCTTT.

Remarks on this clonotype: A junction end diverges from the germline sequence, so it may reflect a read error. V and J are TRBV29-1 and TRBJ1-1; no reliable D call. Germline values: CDR1 SQVTM, CDR2 ANQGSEA. The CDR3 length is 13 residues. The CDR3: CSVEVAGNTEAFF. The CDR3 nucleotides are TGCAGCGTCGAAGTCGCTGGGAACACTGAAGCTTTCTTT.

Relative to its sample, this clonotype is medium-sized. This chain joins TRBV4-1 and TRBJ2-7; TRBD2 agrees at 12 bases. The ends lost 0 bases at V and 4 bases at J; junction bases unmatched: 1. Germline V gene data show CDR1 as MGHRA and CDR2 as YSYEKL. The CDR3 has 15 amino acids. The chain's CDR3 is CASSQELAGGYEQYF. The CDR3 DNA sequence: TGCGCCAGCAGCCAAGAACTAGCGGGAGGATACGAGCAGTACTTC.

This clonotype was found a few times. V and J are TRBV20-1 and TRBJ2-7, with D possibly called TRBD1 or TRBD2 (6 bases each). The CDR3 has 12 amino acids. Germline values: CDR1 DFQATT, CDR2 SNEGSKA (reference sequence). V was trimmed by 7 bases and J by 5 bases, leaving 15 bases between them. DNA for the CDR3: TGCAGTGGTCAGGGGCGCGGGGACGAGCAGTACTTC. It encodes CSGQGRGDEQYF.

Comment on this clonotype: Germline and junction disagree at one end, which may indicate a read error. This rearrangement joins TRBV12-3 or TRBV12-4 to TRBJ2-7; D is unclear. CDR3 length: 13 amino acids. DNA of the CDR3: TGTGCCAGTAGTCCTCGACTCACCTACGTGCAGTACTTC. This sequence encodes CASSPRLTYVQYF.

Turning to this clonotype: The junction departs from the called germline gene at one end, perhaps through a read error. The chain carries TRBV11-2 and TRBJ1-2; weak D call: TRBD1 (6 bases). The length of the CDR3 is 11 residues. Germline loops: CDR1 SGHAT, CDR2 FQNNGV. The CDR3 region is CTSSGQYGYTF. CDR3 DNA sequence: TGTACCAGCAGTGGACAGTATGGCTACACCTTC.